Listed here is a single T cell receptor beta chain. Its cognate antigen has yet to be identified. No base-level quality is on record; no much larger clone is a single base apart. A single peripheral blood draw of around 0.11 L on average was collected from each donor into heparinised tubes. A BD FACSAria II and a panel including CD45RO, CCR7, CD25, CD127, CD95 and CD27 were used to sort naive, central memory, regulatory and stem cell-like memory CD4+ T cells. Purity was above 95% for every sorted population. PBMCs were isolated right away by Lymphoprep density gradient centrifugation and were stained directly, without culture. Samples were stained and sorted in pairs, with one healthy donor and one patient per experiment, so that batch effects were minimized. Between the V and J ends, shortened by 4 bases and 3 bases respectively, the junction contains 13 bases. The CDR3 runs 14 residues from the cysteine to the phenylalanine. CDR3 DNA only is kept here, 42 bases in frame from base 1. The germline V gene (reference sequence) yields LNHDA for CDR1 and SQIVND for CDR2.

The entire amount of isolated RNA was reverse transcribed using the High Capacity cDNA Reverse Transcription Kit, so the sequenced TCRB transcripts were expressed ones. Deep immunoSEQ sequencing was performed on naive, central memory and regulatory T cell samples, with an average of about 3.6 million total reads per sample. Sorted cells were lysed in RLT buffer and RNA was extracted with DNase-treated RNeasy Micro or Mini kits, depending on cell number. To prevent cross-contamination, each cell subset was processed individually, whereas patient and healthy donor samples were processed jointly. TCRB sequences were amplified from cDNA with the immunoSEQ multiplex PCR, producing 87-bp fragments spanning the CDR3 region. Amplicons were sequenced on the Illumina HiSeq platform. The paper's processing steps were these. Synthetic template baselines were used to correct PCR bias computationally, reads within Hamming distance 2 were collapsed together, and singletons that could not be merged were discarded. Reads were aligned against IMGT so that V, D and J genes, CDR3 length and insertions or deletions at six rearrangement sites could be assigned. Within each subset, clonotype counts were normalized to the number of sorted cells before true diversity and Gini coefficients were calculated with the tcR R package. Repertoire sharing was quantified using the overlap coefficient calculated on TCRB nucleotide sequences. The source is immuneACCESS, and TCRdb retained only in-frame sequences with V and J called. Part of the clones is not carried over; for the studies checked, unresolved V genes explain less than half of this, and the remainder is unexplained. That table is the source of V, J and clone size, and D and trimming were worked out from the DNA. This sample comprises approximately 44,000 clones, about half of them detected only once. Of the sample, about 2.1% is held by the ten largest clones.

The source of the sample is a study of beta chain features in type 1 diabetes (dated by TCRdb to 2017 to 2018). With regard to the full study: Mean age, gender distribution, total cell number and subset yield were not different between patients and healthy donors. Across all samples, around 99 million sorted cells were examined, and cell number per subset correlated strongly with RNA yield. In the study, TCRB repertoires of sorted circulating CD4+ T cell subsets from recently diagnosed type 1 diabetes patients were compared with those of matched healthy donors. Regulatory and stem cell-like memory subsets were isolated from only 8 patients and roughly eight healthy donors, whereas naive and central memory subsets came from all 30 or so donors. The research as a whole found: Because cDNA was sequenced instead of genomic DNA, activated cells with high expression could be over-represented, although the groups did not differ in activation or CD3 levels. A moderate but significant shortening of TCRB CDR3 length was observed in type 1 diabetes patients in all four CD4+ subsets. Only small numbers of individuals were included in the HLA sub-analyses, which left unresolved whether HLA type had any influence on TCRB rearrangement. Naive, central memory and regulatory TCRB repertoires appeared to be more alike among patients than among healthy donors. At VDJ recombination sites, patients with type 1 diabetes made fewer insertions and deleted more nucleotides, a pattern implying thymic rearrangement abnormalities. PCR may preferentially amplify shorter templates, but because patient and control samples were amplified and corrected together, any resulting skew would affect both groups equally.

Sample: Tregs from blood. The meaning of the sample's cell subset or site label: regulatory CD4+ T cells. The chain employs TRBV19 and TRBJ2-7; the D segment could be TRBD2, given 6 matching bases. This receptor was obtained from a woman aged 18 to 35 in good health. Here the CDR3 is given as CASSTPGTLYEQYF. The DNA sequence is as follows: TGTGCCAGTAGTACCCCCGGGACTCTCTACGAGCAGTACTTC. Outside the CDR3, residues come from the reference TRBV19 and TRBJ2-7 proteins, so the full variable domain is: DGGITQSPKYLFRKEGQNVTLSCEQNLNHDAMYWYRQDPGQGLRLIYYSQIVNDFQKGDIAEGYSVSREKKESFPLTVTSAQKNPTAFYLCASSTPGTLYEQYFGPGTRLTVT.